The clone carrying this T cell receptor beta chain was recorded many times. Antigen unknown. The sequence runs out 3 residues before the end of the CDR3; the remainder is reconstructed from the germline J gene. TCRdb's copy holds only in-frame clones and misses some; the assay was immunoSEQ multiplex PCR. The sample is made up of about 39,000 clones, none counted only once. The data are from a study of T cell clonality in common variable immunodeficiency. Study-wide results and caveats: CVID subjects had higher TCRbeta clonality than healthy controls, most marked in about a third.

This CDR3 comprises 11 residues. Trimming left V 4 bases short and J 7 bases short, with 10 bases between. In germline, CDR1 is DFQATT, CDR2 SNEGSKA (reference sequence). Material for sequencing was peripheral blood mononuclear cells. V gene TRBV20-1 combines with J gene TRBJ1-1; D perhaps matches TRBD1 (5 bases). This sequence was found in a person between 18 and 69 years old in good health. CDR3 loop: CSAIRDSEAFF. The CDR3 DNA, read in part, is TGCAGTGCTATCCGAGACAGTGAA.